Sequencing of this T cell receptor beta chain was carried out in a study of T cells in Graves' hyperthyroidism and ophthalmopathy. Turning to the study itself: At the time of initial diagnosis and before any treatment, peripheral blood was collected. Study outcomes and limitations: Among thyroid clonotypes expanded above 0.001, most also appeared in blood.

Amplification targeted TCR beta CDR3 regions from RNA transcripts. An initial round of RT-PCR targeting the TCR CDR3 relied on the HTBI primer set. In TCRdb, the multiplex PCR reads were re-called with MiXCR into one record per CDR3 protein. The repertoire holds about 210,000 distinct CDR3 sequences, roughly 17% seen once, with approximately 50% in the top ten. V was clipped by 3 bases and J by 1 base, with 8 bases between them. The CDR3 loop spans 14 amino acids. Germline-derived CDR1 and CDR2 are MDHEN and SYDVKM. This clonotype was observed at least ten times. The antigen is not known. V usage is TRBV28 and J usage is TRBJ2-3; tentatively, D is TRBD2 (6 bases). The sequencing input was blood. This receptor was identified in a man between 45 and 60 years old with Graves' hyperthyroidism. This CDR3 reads CASSFVAGTDTQYF. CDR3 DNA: TGTGCCAGCAGTTTCGTAGCGGGCACAGATACGCAGTATTTT.